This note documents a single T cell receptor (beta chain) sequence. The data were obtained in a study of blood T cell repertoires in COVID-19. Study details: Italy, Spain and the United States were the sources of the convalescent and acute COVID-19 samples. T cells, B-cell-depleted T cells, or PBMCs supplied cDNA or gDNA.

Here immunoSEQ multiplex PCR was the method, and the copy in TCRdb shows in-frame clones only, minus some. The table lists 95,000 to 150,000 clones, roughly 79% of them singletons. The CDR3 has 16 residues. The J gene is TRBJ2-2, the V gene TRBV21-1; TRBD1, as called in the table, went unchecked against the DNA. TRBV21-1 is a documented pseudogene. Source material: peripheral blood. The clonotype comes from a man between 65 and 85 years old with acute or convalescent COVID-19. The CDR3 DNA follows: TGTGCCAGCAGCCCTAGCTGGACAGGGGGACCCGGGGAGCTGTTTTTT. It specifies CASSPSWTGGPGELFF.